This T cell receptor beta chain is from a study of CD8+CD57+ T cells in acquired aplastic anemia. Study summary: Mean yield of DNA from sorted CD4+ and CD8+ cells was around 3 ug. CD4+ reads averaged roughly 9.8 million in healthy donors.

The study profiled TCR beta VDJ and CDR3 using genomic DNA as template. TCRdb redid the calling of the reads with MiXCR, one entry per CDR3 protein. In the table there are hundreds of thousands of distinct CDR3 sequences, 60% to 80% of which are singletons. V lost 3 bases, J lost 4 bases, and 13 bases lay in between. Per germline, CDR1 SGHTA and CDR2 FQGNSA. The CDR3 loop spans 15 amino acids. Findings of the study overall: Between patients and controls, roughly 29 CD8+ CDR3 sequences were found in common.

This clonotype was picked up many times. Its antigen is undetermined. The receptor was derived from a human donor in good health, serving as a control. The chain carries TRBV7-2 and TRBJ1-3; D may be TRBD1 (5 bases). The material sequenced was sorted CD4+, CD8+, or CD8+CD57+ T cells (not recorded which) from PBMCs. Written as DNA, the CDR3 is TGTGCCAGCAGCTTGGGGCCCGAGGAGGGAAACACCATATATTTT. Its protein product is CASSLGPEEGNTIYF.